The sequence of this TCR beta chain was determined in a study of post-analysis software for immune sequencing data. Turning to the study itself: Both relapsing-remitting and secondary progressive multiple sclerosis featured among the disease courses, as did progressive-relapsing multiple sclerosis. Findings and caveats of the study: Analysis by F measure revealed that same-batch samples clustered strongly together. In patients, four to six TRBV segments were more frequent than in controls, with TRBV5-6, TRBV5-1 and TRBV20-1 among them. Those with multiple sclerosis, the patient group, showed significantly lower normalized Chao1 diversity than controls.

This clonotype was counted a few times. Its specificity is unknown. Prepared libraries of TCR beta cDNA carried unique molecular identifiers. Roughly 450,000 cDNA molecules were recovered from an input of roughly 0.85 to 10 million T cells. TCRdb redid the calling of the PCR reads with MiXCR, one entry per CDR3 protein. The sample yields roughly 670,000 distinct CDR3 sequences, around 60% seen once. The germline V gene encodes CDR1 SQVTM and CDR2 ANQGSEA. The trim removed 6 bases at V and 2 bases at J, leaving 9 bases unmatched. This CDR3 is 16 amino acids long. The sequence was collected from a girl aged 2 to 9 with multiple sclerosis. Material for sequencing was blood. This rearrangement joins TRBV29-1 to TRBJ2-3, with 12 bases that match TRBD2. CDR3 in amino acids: CSVPILAGGPTDTQYF. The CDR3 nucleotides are TGCAGCGTGCCTATACTAGCGGGAGGCCCCACAGATACGCAGTATTTT.